This TCR beta chain is drawn from a study of T cells in Graves' hyperthyroidism and ophthalmopathy (dated by TCRdb to between 2017 and 2020). Context from the whole study: Peripheral blood samples were taken at initial diagnosis, before any treatment was given. For training and testing, the roughly 97 patients in the discovery cohort were randomly divided in a 7:3 ratio. According to the paper, TCR Vbeta CDR3 sequencing was carried out on over 130 peripheral blood samples, which came from more than 40 ophthalmopathy, approximately 78 hyperthyroidism and about 17 progressor patients. In addition, the study compared T-cell repertoires in thyroid tissue and in blood from a handful of Graves' hyperthyroidism patients. An independent validation cohort of 18 to 20 hyperthyroidism patients and approximately 16 patients who later progressed to ophthalmopathy tested prospective prediction of ophthalmopathy. TCR V-J signatures able to tell the groups apart were searched for in a discovery cohort of 100 patients, of whom more than 40 had Graves' ophthalmopathy and roughly 58 had stable Graves' hyperthyroidism. Once sampling was done, hyperthyroidism patients were given methimazole at a starting dose of 30 mg daily, whereas ophthalmopathy patients were given high-dose intravenous methylprednisolone. The study at large found these results: Ophthalmopathy was separated from stable hyperthyroidism by a 13 V-J signature model, with 85% to 90% sensitivity and about 81% specificity obtained in cross-validation and 80%/75% obtained in testing. No statistical method was used to set the sample size in advance, and investigators knew the group allocation. Blood samples also contained most of the expanded thyroid clonotypes (frequency above 0.001), which suggests that blood repertoires may reflect thyroid immune responses. In validation, the model predicted progression to ophthalmopathy a median of roughly 6.2 months before onset, with roughly 70% sensitivity and roughly 77% specificity.

A patient counted as having stable Graves' hyperthyroidism if no progression to ophthalmopathy occurred over 18 months of follow-up. Hyperthyroidism patients were newly diagnosed, with disease duration under 2 months, and aged 18 to 65 years. Patients with uncontrolled infections, other autoimmune diseases, pregnancy or lactation were excluded. Diagnoses were established on the basis of clinical symptoms, serum thyroxine and TRAb, thyroid ultrasound, and orbital computed tomography. PBMCs were isolated from about 10 ml of fresh peripheral blood by Ficoll-Paque density gradient centrifugation. Trizol reagent was used to extract total RNA, and RNA quality was then checked on an Agilent 2100 Bioanalyzer. This clonotype was observed at least ten times. The antigen this receptor binds is unknown. It has no much larger one-base neighbor in the sample; base qualities were not kept. Amplification of TCR beta CDR3 regions was carried out from RNA transcripts. For the first round of RT-PCR on the TCR CDR3, the HTBI primer set was used together with the Qiagen OneStep RT-PCR kit. A second multiplex PCR round built the libraries, followed by size selection and purification. Sequencing of the libraries was done on an Illumina HiSeq2000 using paired-end 100 bp reads. The published analysis was carried out like this. SOAPnuke was used to process the raw data, removing reads that contained adapters or uncalled bases, had a mean Phred below 15, or lacked an exact match to the constant primer or identifier. High-quality paired reads were merged using COPE v1.2.5, and each unique nucleotide sequence was defined as a clonotype. MiTCR v1.1 was used to align clonotypes to the IMGT TRBV, TRBD and TRBJ reference segments. The analysis was restricted to V-J combinations with a frequency above 0.0001, which together covered 99% to 99.2% of the repertoires. The TCS score was defined as the ratio of F50 (clonal expansion) to E x V (chaos), calculated using BLOSUM62-based TCRdist between CDR3 peptides within each V-J. Welch's t-statistics and random forest reduced roughly 530 V-J features to 13, which were used in a naive Bayes classifier (R e1071). TCRdb reran the public reads through fastp at Q25 and MiXCR, keeping productive beta chains. One record per CDR3 amino acid sequence lists the most common genes and DNA. TCRdb, not the authors, supplied the V and J calls. Counted in this sample were roughly 570,000 distinct CDR3 sequences; 15% to 19% of them appeared once. The top ten constitute 7.3% of the sample.

Trimming accounts for 5 bases at V and 5 bases at J, while the number of junction bases matched to no gene is 7. Counted from cysteine to phenylalanine, this CDR3 has 14 amino acids. The retained sequence is limited to the CDR3, 42 bases, with the frame set at the first base. Sequences MNHEY (CDR1) and SMNVEV (CDR2) are obtained from the germline V gene (reference sequence). The chain is assembled from TRBV27 and TRBJ2-7, and 9 bases in between align with TRBD1. This receptor was taken from a woman in her twenties or thirties with Graves' hyperthyroidism. Input material: blood. The DNA is as follows: TGTGCCAGCAGTGGGGGGACAGGGCTCGACGAGCAGTACTTC. The encoded protein is CASSGGTGLDEQYF.